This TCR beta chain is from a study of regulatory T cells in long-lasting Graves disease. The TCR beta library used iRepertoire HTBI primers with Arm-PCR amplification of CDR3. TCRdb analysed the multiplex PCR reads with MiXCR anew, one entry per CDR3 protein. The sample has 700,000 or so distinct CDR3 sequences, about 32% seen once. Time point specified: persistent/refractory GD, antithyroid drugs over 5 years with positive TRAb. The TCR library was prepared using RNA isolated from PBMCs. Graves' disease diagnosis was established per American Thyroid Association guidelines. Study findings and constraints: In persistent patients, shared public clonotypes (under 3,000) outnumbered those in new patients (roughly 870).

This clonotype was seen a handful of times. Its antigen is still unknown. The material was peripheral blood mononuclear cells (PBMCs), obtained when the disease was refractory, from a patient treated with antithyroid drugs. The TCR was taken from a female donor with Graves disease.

The CDR3 nucleotides read TGTGCCAGCATCAACAATTTGTGGGGGGGCACTGAAGCTTTCTTT. It translates to CASINNLWGGTEAFF. V gene TRBV6-1 combines with J gene TRBJ1-1, with D perhaps TRBD1 (5 bases). Per germline, CDR1 MNHNS and CDR2 SASEGT. This CDR3 spans 15 amino acids. V was clipped by 7 bases and J by 4 bases, with 19 bases between them.